This T cell receptor beta chain was sequenced for a study of lymphopenia after photon versus proton radiotherapy. Overall study results and limits: Proton therapy kept repertoires fairly stable, unlike photons, which gained effector/memory cells. Survival link was tested only in deceased patients; proton benefit remains a possibility. Post-nadir diversity loss with photons came from oligoclonal expansion, particularly CD8+ Temra cells. Post-nadir TCR diversity decline inversely tracked overall survival among those who died.

From germline, CDR1 is GTSNPN and CDR2 SVGIG (reference sequence). V lost 1 base and J 3 bases, leaving 1 base between the germline ends. The CDR3 length is 11 residues. Comments on this clone: Its matching antigen is unknown.

The data were produced by immunoSEQ multiplex PCR, yet TCRdb's version contains in-frame clones alone and is incomplete. The sample shows 50,000 to 60,000 clones, 92% of them seen only once. The sample here was peripheral blood, taken from a patient treated with photon-based radiotherapy. The source of this sequence is a woman in her 40s with cholangiocarcinoma. The chain uses TRBV30 and TRBJ2-1; D not resolved. CDR3 DNA: TGTGCCTGGAGTGGCTACAATGAGCAGTTCTTC. Protein product: CAWSGYNEQFF.